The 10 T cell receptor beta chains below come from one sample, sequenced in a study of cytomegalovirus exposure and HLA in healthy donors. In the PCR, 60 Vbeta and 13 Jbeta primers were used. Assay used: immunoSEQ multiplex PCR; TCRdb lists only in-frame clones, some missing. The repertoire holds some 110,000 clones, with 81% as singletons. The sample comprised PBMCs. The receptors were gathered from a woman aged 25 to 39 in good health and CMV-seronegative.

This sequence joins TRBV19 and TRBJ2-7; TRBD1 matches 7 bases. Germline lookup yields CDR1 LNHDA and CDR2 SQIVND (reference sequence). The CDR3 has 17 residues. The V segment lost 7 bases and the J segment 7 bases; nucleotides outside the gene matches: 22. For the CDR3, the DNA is TGTGCCAGTACCCTGACCCCTACCGGGACAGCCCCTATGGAGCAGTACTTC. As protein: CASTLTPTGTAPMEQYF.

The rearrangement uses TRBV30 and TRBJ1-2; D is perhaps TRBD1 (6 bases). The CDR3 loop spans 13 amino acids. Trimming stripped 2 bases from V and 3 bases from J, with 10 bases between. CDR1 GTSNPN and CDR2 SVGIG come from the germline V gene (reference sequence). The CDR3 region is CAWSSGADYGYTF. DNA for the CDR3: TGTGCCTGGAGTTCAGGGGCGGACTATGGCTACACCTTC.

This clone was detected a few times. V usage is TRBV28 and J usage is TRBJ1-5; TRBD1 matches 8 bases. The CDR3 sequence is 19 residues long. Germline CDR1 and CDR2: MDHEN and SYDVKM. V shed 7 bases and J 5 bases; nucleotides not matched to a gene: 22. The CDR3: CASTAGRSPDRGRDQPQHF. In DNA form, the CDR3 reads TGTGCCAGCACCGCGGGACGAAGCCCTGACAGGGGTAGGGATCAGCCCCAGCATTTT. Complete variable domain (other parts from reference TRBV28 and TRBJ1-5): DVKVTQSSRYLVKRTGEKVFLECVQDMDHENMFWYRQDPGLGLRLIYFSYDVKMKEKGDIPEGYSVSREKKERFSLILESASTNQTSMYLCASTAGRSPDRGRDQPQHFGDGTRLSIL.

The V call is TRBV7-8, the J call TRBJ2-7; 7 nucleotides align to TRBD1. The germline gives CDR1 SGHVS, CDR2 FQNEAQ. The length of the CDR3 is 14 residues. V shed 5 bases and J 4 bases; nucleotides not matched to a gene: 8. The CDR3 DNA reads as TGTGCCAGCAGCCCGCCTTGGGACAGATACGAGCAGTACTTC. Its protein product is CASSPPWDRYEQYF.

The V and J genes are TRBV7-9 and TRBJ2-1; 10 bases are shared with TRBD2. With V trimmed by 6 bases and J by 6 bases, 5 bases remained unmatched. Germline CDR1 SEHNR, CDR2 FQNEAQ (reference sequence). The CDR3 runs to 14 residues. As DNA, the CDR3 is TGTGCCAGCAGATCTAGCGGGAGTGTCAATGAGCAGTTCTTC. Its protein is CASRSSGSVNEQFF.

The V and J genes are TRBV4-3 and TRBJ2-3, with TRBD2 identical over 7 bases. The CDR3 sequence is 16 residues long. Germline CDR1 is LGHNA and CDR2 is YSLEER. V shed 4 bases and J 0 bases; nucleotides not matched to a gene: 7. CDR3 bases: TGCGCCAGCAGCCCCCATGGGGGGGGGAGCACAGATACGCAGTATTTT. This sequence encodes CASSPHGGGSTDTQYF.

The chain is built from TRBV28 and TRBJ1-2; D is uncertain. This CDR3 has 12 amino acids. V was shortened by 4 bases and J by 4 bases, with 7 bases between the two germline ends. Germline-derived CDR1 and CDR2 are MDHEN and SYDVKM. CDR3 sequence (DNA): TGTGCCAGCAGTTGGCGGGGCTATGGCTACACCTTC. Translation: CASSWRGYGYTF.

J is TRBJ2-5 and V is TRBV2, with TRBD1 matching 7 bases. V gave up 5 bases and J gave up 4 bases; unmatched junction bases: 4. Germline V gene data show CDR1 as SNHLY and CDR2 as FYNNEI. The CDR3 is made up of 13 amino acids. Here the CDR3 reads CASSNDRVETQYF. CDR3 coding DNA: TGTGCCAGCAGTAACGACAGGGTAGAGACCCAGTACTTC.

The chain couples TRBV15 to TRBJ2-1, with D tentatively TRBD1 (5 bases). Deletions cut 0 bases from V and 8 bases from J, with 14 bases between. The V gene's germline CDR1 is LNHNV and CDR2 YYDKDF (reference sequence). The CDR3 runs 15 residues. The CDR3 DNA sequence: TGTGCCACCAGCAGAGAGGGGCAGGGAATCTATGAGCAGTTCTTC. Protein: CATSREGQGIYEQFF.

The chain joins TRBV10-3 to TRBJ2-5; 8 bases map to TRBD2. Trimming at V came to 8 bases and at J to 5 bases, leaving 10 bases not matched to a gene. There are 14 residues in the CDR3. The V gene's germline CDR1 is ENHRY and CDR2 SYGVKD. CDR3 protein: CAIGTGGMSETQYF. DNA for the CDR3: TGTGCCATCGGTACGGGAGGGATGAGCGAGACCCAGTACTTC.